What follows are 21 T cell receptor beta chains derived from one specimen sequenced in a study of tumor-infiltrating lymphocytes in primary liver carcinoma. The input was about 500 ng total RNA; TCR beta cDNA was made from it with a constant-region primer. A slightly modified ARM-PCR protocol with three nested multiplex PCR rounds produced these TCR beta libraries. The study ran its first two PCR rounds for roughly 10 cycles each, using TRBV1-TRBV30 forward primers and a C-beta reverse primer. TCRdb recomputed calls from the multiplex PCR reads with MiXCR, one row per CDR3 protein. The table has approximately 79,000 distinct CDR3 sequences, approximately 70% seen once. It was from about 21-30 mg of unsorted bulk tissue that RNA and DNA were co-extracted. The sequenced material came from liver tumor tissue from sampling region 4. The subset here: tumor region T4, right-lateral pole. The source is a man between 40 and 49 years old with primary liver carcinoma and hepatitis B virus infection.

As DNA, the CDR3 is TGTGCCAGCAGTTTAATGAGGACAGTCCTACCCTATGGCTACACCTTC. This translates into CASSLMRTVLPYGYTF. J is TRBJ1-2 and V is TRBV28; perhaps TRBD1 as D (6 bases). Germline V gene lookup returns CDR1 MDHEN and CDR2 SYDVKM. The germline V and J ends were trimmed by 2 bases and 4 bases, with 17 bases remaining between them. The CDR3 has 16 residues.

Details on this clonotype: At one of its ends the junction is not consistent with the germline gene, which may arise from a read error. The chain combines TRBV11-2 with TRBJ2-7; possible D gene TRBD2, 6 bases. The CDR3 spans 14 residues. Germline loops: CDR1 SGHAT, CDR2 FQNNGV. CDR3 sequence: CVSLGGTLPYEQYF. CDR3 nucleotide sequence: TGTGTCAGCCTCGGCGGGACTCTACCCTACGAGCAGTACTTC.

To note about this clonotype: At one of its ends the junction is not consistent with the germline gene, which may arise from a read error. CDR3 loop: CGVGRVLGFIF. CDR3 sequence (DNA): TGCGGCGTTGGCAGGGTTCTTGGCTTCATCTTC. V gene TRBV29-1 combines with J gene TRBJ1-2, with a possible D match to TRBD1 (5 bases). The length of the CDR3 is 11 residues. CDR1 and CDR2 (germline): SQVTM, ANQGSEA.

This chain connects TRBV6-6 to TRBJ1-6, with D perhaps matching TRBD1 (6 bases). The V and J ends lost 5 bases and 16 bases respectively, with 18 bases between them. Germline loops: CDR1 MNHNY, CDR2 SVGAGI (reference sequence). CDR3 length equals 13 residues. CDR3 sequence (DNA): TGTGCCAGCAGTGCAGGGGACGATTCATCTCTCCACTTT. This codes for CASSAGDDSSLHF.

At least ten counts were recorded for this clonotype. At one end the junction does not follow the germline gene, possibly because of a read error. The chain recombines TRBV30 with TRBJ2-7; D is undetermined. Germline CDR1 reads GTSNPN; CDR2 reads SVGIG (reference sequence). The CDR3 extends over 12 amino acids. CDR3 sequence: CAWSHRNSGGNF. The CDR3 DNA sequence: TGTGCCTGGAGCCACCGCAACTCCGGCGGAAACTTC.

As concerns this clonotype: Relative to the germline gene, one junction end is altered; a read error may explain this. The chain joins TRBV6-5 to TRBJ2-1; no clear D gene. Germline V gene data show CDR1 as MNHEY and CDR2 as SVGAGI. The CDR3 is 13 residues long. The CDR3 sequence is CASMRSSYNEQFF. The DNA of the CDR3 is TGTGCAAGCATGAGGAGCTCCTACAATGAGCAGTTCTTC.

This clonotype has at least ten counts. The CDR3 nucleotides read TGCAGCGTTGAAGATCGACGGTCGAACACTGAAGCTTTCTTT. Translating gives CSVEDRRSNTEAFF. This rearrangement joins TRBV29-1 to TRBJ1-1, with D hard to call. The germline V gene encodes CDR1 SQVTM and CDR2 ANQGSEA. V was cut by 0 bases and J by 1 base, with 9 bases left in between. The CDR3 contains 14 residues.

This clonotype occurred a few times. This chain links TRBV11-2 with TRBJ2-5, with a tentative D call TRBD2 (5 bases). The CDR3 consists of 12 residues. From germline, CDR1 is SGHAT and CDR2 FQNNGV. The V gene lost 9 bases and the J gene lost 9 bases, with 17 bases spanning the gap. The DNA of the CDR3 is TGTGCCAGTAGCCCGGGGATCGAGGCCCAGTACTTC. The encoded protein is CASSPGIEAQYF.

The chain has TRBV7-9 and TRBJ2-7; TRBD2 aligns across 8 bases. Germline V gives CDR1 SEHNR, CDR2 FQNEAQ (reference sequence). V shed 6 bases, J shed 9 bases, and the junction held 16 bases outside the gene matches. The CDR3 has 15 residues. The CDR3 nucleotides read TGTGCCAGCAGTCTAGCGGGTCGCGTCGCTGCCGTGCAGTACTTC. It translates to CASSLAGRVAAVQYF.

This clonotype was detected only once. The CDR3 protein is CSVVGERLGEYF. DNA of the CDR3: TGCAGCGTGGTAGGGGAGCGCCTCGGGGAGTATTTT. The chain joins TRBV29-1 to TRBJ2-3; possibly TRBD1 or TRBD2 for D (5 bases each). Germline V gene lookup returns CDR1 SQVTM and CDR2 ANQGSEA. Deletions cut 6 bases from V and 13 bases from J, with 20 bases between. The CDR3 has 12 residues.

This clonotype showed up many times. CDR3 residues: CASSQEASGEQYF. CDR3 sequence (DNA): TGCGCCAGCAGCCAGGAGGCCAGCGGCGAGCAGTACTTC. The chain couples TRBV4-1 to TRBJ2-7; D might be TRBD2 (5 bases). The germline V and J ends were trimmed by 3 bases and 6 bases, with 12 bases remaining between them. The V gene's germline CDR1 is MGHRA and CDR2 YSYEKL. There are 13 residues in the CDR3.

A word on this clonotype: Mismatch with germline at one junction end may stem from a read error. V is TRBV6-1 and J is TRBJ2-3, with a tentative D call TRBD2 (5 bases). This CDR3 has 14 amino acids. Germline values: CDR1 MNHNS, CDR2 SASEGT. The CDR3 spells CVSSATGSIDTQYF. The CDR3 coding sequence is TGTGTCAGCAGTGCGACGGGGTCCATAGATACGCAGTATTTT.

Comments on this clonotype: A much larger clone is a single base away; this may be a read error. This chain links TRBV4-1 with TRBJ2-4; D may match TRBD1 or TRBD2 (5 bases each). From germline, CDR1 is MGHRA and CDR2 YSYEKL. The V end was cut by 7 bases, the J end by 10 bases, with 17 bases between. The CDR3 loop spans 13 amino acids. CDR3 region: CASNEGPSGIQYF. CDR3 sequence (DNA): TGCGCCAGCAACGAGGGACCCTCGGGGATTCAGTACTTC.

This clonotype appeared once. This rearrangement joins TRBV10-2 to TRBJ1-2, with D hard to call. Germline V CDR1 and CDR2: WSHSY, SAAADI. The ends were cut back, 10 bases at V and 4 bases at J, with 19 bases in the middle. The CDR3 covers 14 residues. The CDR3 region is CANNEFTLTYGYTF. The CDR3 DNA reads TGCGCCAACAATGAGTTTACGTTGACCTATGGCTACACCTTC.

Notes on this clonotype: No conserved phenylalanine or tryptophan is present at the end of the CDR3, so a read error is the likely explanation. This chain connects TRBV11-2 to TRBJ2-1; possibly TRBD2 for D (5 bases). With 1 base removed from V and 6 bases from J, the gap between germline ends came to 13 bases. This CDR3 region has 15 residues. Germline CDR1 and CDR2: SGHAT and FQNNGV. In DNA form, the CDR3 reads TGTGCCAGCAGCTTAGCGCTAACGGGATTCAATGAGCAGTTCTTA. Its translation is CASSLALTGFNEQFL.

This clonotype was detected only a few times. At one of its ends the junction is not consistent with the germline gene, which may arise from a read error. This chain connects TRBV28 to TRBJ2-1; a possible D gene is TRBD2 (5 bases). CDR3 length: 12 amino acids. Germline V gene sequence: CDR1 MDHEN, CDR2 SYDVKM. The CDR3 spells CSSSGSAEEQFF. Here the CDR3 DNA reads TGTTCCAGCAGTGGGAGCGCGGAGGAGCAGTTCTTC. Using reference TRBV28 and TRBJ2-1 for the parts outside the CDR3, the full variable domain is DVKVTQSSRYLVKRTGEKVFLECVQDMDHENMFWYRQDPGLGLRLIYFSYDVKMKEKGDIPEGYSVSREKKERFSLILESASTNQTSMYLCSSSGSAEEQFFGPGTRLTVL.

Worth noting for this clonotype: This CDR3 is missing its conserved last phenylalanine or tryptophan, likely due to a read error. The chain couples TRBV29-1 to TRBJ2-1, with D uncertain. This CDR3 region has 13 residues. Germline loops: CDR1 SQVTM, CDR2 ANQGSEA. V was clipped by 1 base and J by 7 bases, with 11 bases between them. The CDR3 loop is CSVEGTVGNEQFL. The CDR3 DNA sequence: TGCAGCGTTGAAGGTACGGTGGGGAATGAGCAGTTCCTC.

This clonotype was detected only a few times. At one of its ends the junction is not consistent with the germline gene, which may arise from a read error. CDR3 sequence reads: CASSPRDRGDEHYF. In nucleotides, the CDR3 is TGCGCCAGCAGCCCCCGGGACAGGGGCGACGAGCACTACTTC. The gene calls are TRBV5-1 and TRBJ2-7; TRBD1 matches at 10 bases. CDR1 is SGHRS and CDR2 is YFSETQ in the germline V gene. The CDR3 totals 14 residues. Based on the CDR3 plus reference TRBV5-1 and TRBJ2-7, the full variable domain is KAGVTQTPRYLIKTRGQQVTLSCSPISGHRSVSWYQQTPGQGLQFLFEYFSETQRNKGNFPGRFSGRQFSNSRSEMNVSTLELGDSALYLCASSPRDRGDEHYFGPGTRLTVT.

A remark on this clonotype: In this CDR3 the conserved last residue, phenylalanine or tryptophan, is missing, so a read error is likely. The chain has TRBV24-1 and TRBJ2-3; D uncertain. Germline assignment: CDR1 KGHDR and CDR2 SFDVKD. The germline V and J ends were trimmed by 0 bases and 2 bases, with 8 bases remaining between them. The CDR3 runs to 15 residues. The chain's CDR3 is CATSDLGISTDTQYL. The CDR3 region has the DNA TGTGCCACCAGTGATTTGGGGATTTCCACAGATACGCAGTATTTA.

This clonotype is a singleton in its sample. This is likely a read error, given that the CDR3 carries no conserved phenylalanine or tryptophan at its end. No DNA is shown, since the ends of the CDR3 on it are uncertain; the CDR3 is the one TCRdb lists. The chain couples TRBV6-5 to TRBJ1-4. The length of the CDR3 is 14 amino acids, counting both ends. Germline loops: CDR1 MNHEY, CDR2 SVGAGI. The CDR3 is CASRPSGGKEKLII.

The genes are TRBV20-1 and TRBJ1-4; TRBD1 is a possible D gene (5 bases). V was pared by 0 bases and J by 5 bases, with 10 bases between. Germline V gene data show CDR1 as DFQATT and CDR2 as SNEGSKA (reference sequence). The CDR3 loop spans 14 amino acids. The CDR3 protein is CSARENRTNEKLFF. The CDR3 DNA is TGCAGTGCTAGAGAGAACAGGACGAATGAAAAACTGTTTTTT.